This entry lists 28 T cell receptor beta chains sequenced from one sample in a study of T cells in Graves' hyperthyroidism and ophthalmopathy. The investigators amplified TCR beta CDR3 regions from RNA transcripts. The HTBI primer set was used in a first-round RT-PCR of the TCR CDR3. TCRdb reprocessed the multiplex PCR reads via MiXCR and lists one record per CDR3 protein. The sample has some 500,000 distinct CDR3 sequences; about an eighth are singletons. Sequenced material: blood. Receptor source: a woman between 18 and 30 years old with Graves' hyperthyroidism.

This clonotype has just a few counts. J is TRBJ1-2 and V is TRBV30; D is undetermined. Deletions cut 4 bases from V and 10 bases from J, with 13 bases between. The CDR3 totals 11 residues. CDR1 and CDR2 from the germline V gene are GTSNPN and SVGIG (reference sequence). The CDR3 DNA reads TGTGCCTGGACCCGACGGGGATCCTACACCTTC. As protein: CAWTRRGSYTF.

This clonotype has at least ten counts. The chain couples TRBV7-2 to TRBJ2-5; TRBD2 might be the D (5 bases). V dropped 5 bases and J dropped 0 bases, with 10 bases sitting between them. The CDR3 runs 14 residues. Germline CDR1 and CDR2: SGHTA and FQGNSA. CDR3 loop: CASSNRGYQETQYF. DNA of the CDR3: TGTGCCAGCAGCAACCGGGGATACCAAGAGACCCAGTACTTC.

This clonotype came up a few times. The chain carries TRBV20-1 and TRBJ1-2; D call uncertain. This CDR3 region has 11 residues. Germline values: CDR1 DFQATT, CDR2 SNEGSKA (reference sequence). With 3 bases removed from V and 7 bases from J, the gap between germline ends came to 9 bases. The CDR3: CSASVGPGYTF. CDR3 coding DNA: TGCAGTGCTAGCGTAGGGCCTGGCTACACCTTC.

This clonotype was detected ten times or more. The rearrangement joins TRBV9 to TRBJ2-1; 7 bases line up with TRBD2. CDR3 length: 15 residues. V gave up 1 base and J gave up 8 bases; unmatched junction bases: 9. In germline, CDR1 is SGDLS, CDR2 YYNGEE. The CDR3 is CASSVWEGHGYEQFF. The CDR3, as DNA: TGTGCCAGCAGCGTATGGGAGGGCCATGGGTATGAGCAGTTCTTC.

This clonotype has a count of ten or more. V gene TRBV20-1 combines with J gene TRBJ2-5; TRBD2 matches 7 bases. Looked up from germline, CDR1 is DFQATT and CDR2 is SNEGSKA (reference sequence). The ends lost 1 base at V and 4 bases at J; junction bases unmatched: 6. The CDR3 extends over 14 amino acids. Here the CDR3 DNA reads TGCAGTGCTAGAGCCTGGGGGGGGGGAGAGACCCAGTACTTC. Translation gives CSARAWGGGETQYF.

The rearrangement joins TRBV5-1 to TRBJ2-5, with D hard to call. Trimming took 0 bases from V and 2 from J, leaving 11 bases between them. The CDR3 sequence is 15 residues long. The germline CDR1 and CDR2 sequences are SGHRS and YFSETQ. The CDR3 DNA reads as TGCGCCAGCAGCTTGGACGGCAGAAGACAAGAGACCCAGTACTTC. Its protein product is CASSLDGRRQETQYF.

This clonotype appeared many times. V is TRBV29-1 and J is TRBJ1-2; 8 bases are shared with TRBD1. Germline assignment: CDR1 SQVTM and CDR2 ANQGSEA. The CDR3 consists of 15 residues. Trimming removed 6 bases from V and 7 bases from J; junction bases left unmatched: 16. DNA for the CDR3: TGCAGCGTGCGGGTGACAGGGGACAGCCCTCTTGGCTACACCTTC. Translating gives CSVRVTGDSPLGYTF. The full variable domain, completed using reference TRBV29-1 and TRBJ1-2, is SAVISQKPSRDICQRGTSLTIQCQVDSQVTMMFWYRQQPGQSLTLIATANQGSEATYESGFVIDKFPISRPNLTFSTLTVSNMSPEDSSIYLCSVRVTGDSPLGYTFGSGTRLTVV.

This clonotype was seen repeatedly, ten times or more. The V gene is TRBV14, the J gene TRBJ2-7, with D perhaps matching TRBD1 or TRBD2 (6 bases each). Trimming pared 4 bases from V and 5 bases from J, leaving 15 bases between. The CDR3 length is 14 residues. In germline, CDR1 is SGHDN, CDR2 FVKESK. The CDR3 coding sequence is TGTGCCAGCAGCCCCTACTCAAGGGGGGACGAGCAGTACTTC. This codes for CASSPYSRGDEQYF.

This clonotype showed up many times. The chain links TRBV2 to TRBJ1-1; D is perhaps TRBD1 (6 bases). Trimming shortened V by 7 bases and J by 1 base, and 13 bases separated the two germline ends. This CDR3 is built from 14 residues. CDR1 SNHLY and CDR2 FYNNEI come from the germline V gene. CDR3 nucleotides: TGTGCCAGCAACAGGGAAGGGGCGAACACTGAAGCTTTCTTT. This codes for CASNREGANTEAFF.

The sample holds many counts of this clonotype. V usage is TRBV19 and J usage is TRBJ2-2, with TRBD1 identical over 7 bases. The germline V gene has CDR1 LNHDA and CDR2 SQIVND (reference sequence). V dropped 5 bases and J dropped 0; count of bases not matched to a gene: 9. CDR3 length: 17 amino acids. Written as DNA, the CDR3 is TGTGCCAGTAGTCCCCGAACAGGGGCCCCGAACACCGGGGAGCTGTTTTTT. This encodes CASSPRTGAPNTGELFF.

As for this clonotype: One junction end disagrees with the germline gene, perhaps due to a read error. V is TRBV12-3 or TRBV12-4 and J is TRBJ1-3; D unclear. CDR3 length: 14 residues. The CDR3 DNA reads TGTACCAGCATGGGTGACCAAACTGGAAACACCATATATTTT. It encodes CTSMGDQTGNTIYF.

This clonotype came up many times. The chain has TRBV28 and TRBJ1-2; possibly TRBD1 for D (5 bases). Germline-derived CDR1 and CDR2 are MDHEN and SYDVKM. The germline V and J ends were trimmed by 7 bases and 2 bases, with 11 bases remaining between them. This CDR3 is 13 amino acids long. The CDR3, as DNA: TGTGCCAGCATGGGGCAGGGAAACTATGGCTACACCTTC. It specifies CASMGQGNYGYTF.

In its sample, this clonotype was seen many times. The chain links TRBV10-2 to TRBJ1-1; D is unresolved. The CDR3 totals 12 residues. Between the trimmed V and J ends, which lost 8 bases and 3 bases, there was a span of 10 bases. Germline CDR1 WSHSY, CDR2 SAAADI. CDR3 sequence: CASGIGHTEAFF. The CDR3 DNA follows: TGCGCCAGCGGAATAGGGCACACTGAAGCTTTCTTT.

This clonotype was seen ten or more times. V and J are TRBV20-1 and TRBJ2-7; 9 bases agree with TRBD2. This CDR3 is 12 amino acids long. Germline trimming cut 5 bases from V and 2 bases from J; bases unmatched to any gene: 1. CDR1 is DFQATT and CDR2 is SNEGSKA in the germline V gene (reference sequence). The CDR3 sequence is CSAGGRAYEQYF. The CDR3, as DNA: TGCAGTGCTGGCGGGAGGGCCTACGAGCAGTACTTC.

The chain links TRBV19 to TRBJ2-1, with D unresolved. The V end lost 4 bases, the J end lost 5 bases, and 9 bases lay between the germline ends. CDR1 is LNHDA and CDR2 is SQIVND in the germline V gene (reference sequence). This CDR3 contains 13 residues. The CDR3 coding sequence is TGTGCCAGTAGTACGTCGCGGAACAATGAGCAGTTCTTC. Translated, it gives CASSTSRNNEQFF.

This clonotype showed up just a few times. The chain couples TRBV29-1 to TRBJ1-1; the D is unclear. Germline lookup yields CDR1 SQVTM and CDR2 ANQGSEA. V dropped 7 bases and J dropped 0 bases, with 6 bases sitting between them. This CDR3 is built from 11 residues. The CDR3 here is CSGTLNTEAFF. In nucleotides, the CDR3 is TGCAGCGGGACCCTGAACACTGAAGCTTTCTTT.

This clonotype was detected ten times or more. The V gene is TRBV6-1, the J gene TRBJ1-2; D remains ambiguous. The CDR3 sequence is 13 residues long. CDR1 and CDR2 (germline): MNHNS, SASEGT. V was clipped by 2 bases and J by 7 bases, with 11 bases between them. For the CDR3, the DNA is TGTGCCAGCAGTGAACTTAACGGGAGTGGCTACACCTTC. Amino acids: CASSELNGSGYTF.

This clonotype was seen a few times. The V gene is TRBV30, the J gene TRBJ1-5; 10 nucleotides agree with TRBD1. This CDR3 spans 14 amino acids. V lost 2 bases to trimming and J lost 7 bases; unmatched junction nucleotides: 5. Germline V gives CDR1 GTSNPN, CDR2 SVGIG (reference sequence). The CDR3 coding sequence is TGTGCCTGGAGTCCGGACAGGGGGGGGCAGCCCCAGCATTTT. Encoded protein: CAWSPDRGGQPQHF.

For this clonotype: This could be a read error, since a much larger clone is one nucleotide away. The chain links TRBV27 to TRBJ1-1; 7 bases align to TRBD1. CDR1 and CDR2 (germline): MNHEY, SMNVEV (reference sequence). The CDR3 runs to 16 residues. The CDR3 reads CVSNPSEGALNTEAFF. The CDR3 DNA is TGTGTCAGCAACCCCTCCGAGGGGGCCCTAAACACTGAAGCTTTCTTT.

As regards this clonotype: A junction boundary mismatches the germline segment, possibly from a read error. CDR3 loop: CASSFRIGSQETQYF. CDR3 nucleotides: TGTGCTAGCAGCTTCCGAATTGGCAGCCAAGAGACCCAGTACTTC. V is TRBV7-7 and J is TRBJ2-5; no firm D call. CDR3 length: 15 amino acids. CDR1 SSHAT and CDR2 FNYEAQ come from the germline V gene (reference sequence).

This clonotype was counted at least ten times. The rearrangement links TRBV6-1 to TRBJ2-1; D may be TRBD1 or TRBD2 (5 bases each). The V gene's germline CDR1 is MNHNS and CDR2 SASEGT. This CDR3 spans 14 amino acids. V lost 6 bases to trimming and J lost 7 bases, with 16 bases between them. In DNA, the CDR3 is TGTGCCAGCAGCCGGGACCCAAAGATGAATGAGCAGTTCTTC. It specifies CASSRDPKMNEQFF.

At least ten counts were recorded for this clonotype. The J gene is TRBJ2-3, the V gene TRBV6-6, with D tentatively TRBD1 or TRBD2 (6 bases each). The CDR3 sequence is 17 residues long. Trimming removed 0 bases from V and 2 bases from J, with 15 bases in between. Germline loops: CDR1 MNHNY, CDR2 SVGAGI (reference sequence). The CDR3 region is CASSYSMAGEDTDTQYF. The CDR3 coding sequence is TGTGCCAGCAGTTACTCGATGGCAGGGGAGGACACAGATACGCAGTATTTT.

A word on this clonotype: Just one base apart from a much larger clone, this may be a read error. The chain uses TRBV30 and TRBJ1-2; D gene ambiguous. This CDR3 is 12 amino acids long. V gave up 5 bases and J gave up 1 base, with 8 bases separating them. From germline, CDR1 is GTSNPN and CDR2 SVGIG (reference sequence). The CDR3 reads CAWGPDNYGYTF. The CDR3 region has the DNA TGTGCCTGGGGTCCGGATAACTATGGCTACACCTTC.

V usage is TRBV29-1 and J usage is TRBJ1-2; perhaps TRBD1 as D (6 bases). The germline CDR1 and CDR2 sequences are SQVTM and ANQGSEA. The CDR3 runs to 14 residues. Trimming took off 1 base at V and 4 bases at J, with 13 bases between the two ends. The DNA for the CDR3 is TGCAGCGTTGAAGGGCAGGGGAGTAGCTATGGCTACACCTTC. It is translated as CSVEGQGSSYGYTF.

This clonotype has at least ten counts. The chain uses TRBV10-3 and TRBJ2-3; 16 bases are a match to TRBD2. The CDR3 runs 19 residues. After removal of 11 bases from V and 0 bases from J, the junction contained 14 bases not matched to a gene. Germline loops: CDR1 ENHRY, CDR2 SYGVKD. DNA for the CDR3: TGTGCCGCCAATCCGGGACTAGCGGGAGGGGAGTCTAGCACAGATACGCAGTATTTT. The encoded protein is CAANPGLAGGESSTDTQYF.

The V and J genes are TRBV6-1 and TRBJ1-4; D is uncertain. Germline V CDR1 and CDR2: MNHNS, SASEGT. V shed 1 base and J shed 0 bases, with 9 bases lying between them. This CDR3 region has 16 residues. The CDR3 reads CASSEVHTATNEKLFF. CDR3 coding DNA: TGTGCCAGCAGTGAAGTTCATACTGCAACTAATGAAAAACTGTTTTTT.

The rearrangement uses TRBV13 and TRBJ2-4; TRBD2 aligns across 11 bases. The J segment lost 5 bases and the V segment lost 5 bases, leaving 11 bases of the junction unmatched. This CDR3 has 17 residues. Germline assignment: CDR1 PRHDT and CDR2 FYEKMQ (reference sequence). The CDR3 protein is CASSMVPKLAGENIQYF. The CDR3 bases are TGTGCCAGCAGCATGGTACCCAAACTAGCGGGAGAAAACATTCAGTACTTC.

In its sample, this clonotype was seen many times. This rearrangement joins TRBV12-3 or TRBV12-4 to TRBJ2-7, with TRBD1 matching over 10 bases. Losses at the gene ends were 3 bases for V and 3 bases for J; bases not matched to a gene: 2. This CDR3 spans 14 amino acids. The CDR3 nucleotides are TGTGCCAGCAGTTTGCGGACAGGGGGCTACGAGCAGTACTTC. Translation gives CASSLRTGGYEQYF.